A single sample is the source of the 6 T cell receptor beta chains below, sequenced in a study of blood T cells in healthy people across ages. A second 7 to 11 cycle PCR used barcoded and J-beta primers. TCRdb re-called the 5' RACE reads through MiXCR, storing one row per CDR3 protein. The sample contains hundreds of thousands of distinct CDR3 sequences, approximately 47% of which appear only once. The sample consisted of blood. The receptors come from a man aged 55-75 years in good health.

The chain combines TRBV2 with TRBJ2-6; D assignment may be TRBD1 or TRBD2 (6 bases each). Germline V gene lookup returns CDR1 SNHLY and CDR2 FYNNEI. V was cut by 6 bases and J by 0 bases, with 21 bases left in between. The CDR3 loop spans 19 amino acids. The CDR3 DNA follows: TGTGCCAGCAGCTCAGTGAGGAGGGGGACCAGCTCTGGGGCCAACGTCCTGACTTTC. This encodes CASSSVRRGTSSGANVLTF.

The chain couples TRBV7-8 to TRBJ2-5; possibly TRBD1 or TRBD2 for D (6 bases each). With the DNA end fitting TRBJ2-7 better, the J assignment may be wrong. Germline V gene data show CDR1 as SGHVS and CDR2 as FQNEAQ. CDR3 length: 14 residues. CDR3 nucleotides: TGTGCCAGCAGCGTAGGGGGGAACGCCTACGAGCAGTACTTC. This sequence encodes CASSVGGNAYEQYF.

This clonotype was detected only a few times. CDR3 sequence (DNA): TGTGCCAGCAGCTTGACAGGGCTCGGCACAGATACGCAGTATTTT. Translated: CASSLTGLGTDTQYF. This chain uses TRBV7-9 with TRBJ2-3; TRBD1 matches 7 bases. This CDR3 has 15 amino acids. CDR1 is SEHNR and CDR2 is FQNEAQ in the germline V gene (reference sequence). Germline trimming cut 3 bases from V and 1 base from J; bases unmatched to any gene: 4.

The genes are TRBV7-2 and TRBJ2-7, with D maybe TRBD1 (6 bases). V shed 4 bases and J shed 2 bases, with 18 bases lying between them. Germline V gene data show CDR1 as SGHTA and CDR2 as FQGNSA. The CDR3 loop spans 16 amino acids. In nucleotides, the CDR3 is TGTGCCAGCAGCTCCCCGGGGATAGGGGGTACCTACGAGCAGTACTTC. This sequence encodes CASSSPGIGGTYEQYF.

The chain combines TRBV5-4 with TRBJ2-1; perhaps TRBD2 as D (5 bases). Trimming left V 3 bases short and J 10 bases short, with 11 bases between. Per the germline V gene, CDR1 is SGHNT and CDR2 is YYREEE (reference sequence). The length of the CDR3 is 12 residues. The CDR3 coding sequence is TGTGCCAGCAGCTCCCCCCCGGGGGAGCAGTTCTTC. It yields the protein CASSSPPGEQFF.

The rearrangement links TRBV7-2 to TRBJ2-1, with 8 bases that match TRBD1. The CDR3 is made up of 17 amino acids. V shed 4 bases, J shed 5 bases, and the junction held 13 bases outside the gene matches. The germline gives CDR1 SGHTA, CDR2 FQGNSA. CDR3: CASSSRRGPRSDNEQFF. CDR3 sequence (DNA): TGTGCCAGCAGCTCCCGCAGGGGGCCGAGATCAGACAATGAGCAGTTCTTC.